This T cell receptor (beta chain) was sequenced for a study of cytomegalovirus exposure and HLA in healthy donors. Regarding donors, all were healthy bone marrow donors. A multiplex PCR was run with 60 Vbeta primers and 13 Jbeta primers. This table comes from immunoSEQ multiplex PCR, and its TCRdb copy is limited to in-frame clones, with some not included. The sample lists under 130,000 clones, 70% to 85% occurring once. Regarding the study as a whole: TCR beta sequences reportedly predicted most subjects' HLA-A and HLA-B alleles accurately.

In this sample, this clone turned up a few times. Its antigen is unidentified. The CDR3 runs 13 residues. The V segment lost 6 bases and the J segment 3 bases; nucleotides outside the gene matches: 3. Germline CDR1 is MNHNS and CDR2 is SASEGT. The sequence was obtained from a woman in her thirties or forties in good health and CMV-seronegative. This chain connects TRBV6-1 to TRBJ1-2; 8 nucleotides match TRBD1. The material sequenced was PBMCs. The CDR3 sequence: CASRGQGDYGYTF. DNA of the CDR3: TGTGCCAGCAGAGGACAGGGAGACTATGGCTACACCTTC.